Listed here is a single TCR beta chain. This specimen comes from a study of blood T cell repertoires in COVID-19. Libraries were prepared by immunoSEQ multiplex PCR; TCRdb keeps only in-frame clonotypes and omits some of them. In the table there are 400,000 or so clones, nearly 90% of which are singletons. Participant-reported clinical history was the basis for cohort assignment. Germline V gives CDR1 MNHEY, CDR2 SVGAGI. The CDR3 is 13 residues long. The ends were cut back, 8 bases at V and 3 bases at J, with 8 bases in the middle. This TCR was recovered from a woman in her thirties or forties with acute COVID-19. The chain carries TRBV6-5 and TRBJ1-6, with D tentatively TRBD1 (5 bases). The sample consisted of PBMCs or T cells enriched from blood (not recorded which). The CDR3 nucleotides are TGTGCCAGCGTAGGGGACTATAATTCACCCCTCCACTTT. This translates into CASVGDYNSPLHF.